This T cell receptor (beta chain) is drawn from a study of blood T cell repertoires in COVID-19. Trimming shortened V by 7 bases and J by 4 bases, and 13 bases separated the two germline ends. The V gene's germline CDR1 is SNHLY and CDR2 FYNNEI. The CDR3 runs 13 residues. Some clones are missing from TCRdb's copy, which holds only in-frame ones; the method was immunoSEQ multiplex PCR. The sample yields some 170,000 clones, 75% to 85% seen once. This sequence joins TRBV2 and TRBJ1-1; no definite D call. Sequencing was done on a sample of peripheral blood. The clonotype comes from a woman aged 40 to 50 with COVID-19, enrolled during active disease. CDR3 nucleotide sequence: TGTGCCAGCATCGTGGGAGGTGGCACTGAAGCTTTCTTT. Residues: CASIVGGGTEAFF.